This TCR beta chain was obtained from a study of blood T cell repertoires in COVID-19. Study in general: Italy, Spain and the United States were the sources of the convalescent and acute COVID-19 samples. Nucleic acid was either cDNA or gDNA, and it came from T cells, B-cell-depleted T cells, or PBMCs.

As processed by the authors: It was from reference gene primer amplification that nucleated cell counts were estimated. Repertoires were generated with immunoSEQ multiplex PCR, while TCRdb's copy carries only in-frame clones and drops some. The V and J calls and the clone size are those of that table, but D and trimming were determined from the DNA. The sample includes 85,000 to 100,000 clones, approximately 86% of them seen just once. The trim removed 4 bases at V and 3 bases at J, leaving 3 bases unmatched. CDR3 length equals 15 residues. CDR1 and CDR2 (germline): SEHNR, FQNEAQ (reference sequence). This clone is a singleton in its sample.

The specimen sequenced was peripheral blood. The sequence derives from a man aged 45-65 years with COVID-19, enrolled during active disease. This chain uses TRBV7-9 with TRBJ2-1; TRBD1 matches at 10 bases. The CDR3 region has the DNA TGTGCCAGCAGCTCCGGGACAGGGGTCTACAATGAGCAGTTCTTC. Amino acid sequence: CASSSGTGVYNEQFF.